Following are 21 T cell receptor beta chains from one sample sequenced in a study of metastatic and nonmetastatic thyroid tumors. TCRdb re-analyzed the PCR reads through MiXCR. The table records 35,000 to 40,000 clones, roughly a sixth of them present only once. Treatment of any kind had been given to no patient before thyroid surgery. The sample was tumor tissue. These TCRs come from a female donor with papillary thyroid cancer or a benign thyroid nodule (not recorded which). Some clones in this sample may be carry-over from other donors' samples.

This clone was seen many times. V usage is TRBV18 and J usage is TRBJ1-1; D is possibly TRBD1 (5 bases). This CDR3 contains 14 residues. Germline lookup yields CDR1 KGHSH and CDR2 LQKENI. Trimming took off 4 bases at V and 10 bases at J, with 19 bases between the two ends. CDR3 region: CASSRQGDGGAAFF. As DNA, the CDR3 is TGTGCCAGCTCACGGCAGGGTGACGGCGGCGCAGCTTTCTTT.

The V gene is TRBV11-1, the J gene TRBJ2-2, with 8 positions matching TRBD1. This CDR3 contains 13 residues. The junction had 13 bases not matched to a gene; V was cut back by 5 bases and J by 17 bases. Germline loops: CDR1 SGHAT, CDR2 FQDESV (reference sequence). CDR3 DNA: TGTGCCAGCAGCCCCTTGTACAGGGGGAATTTTTTTTTT. This sequence encodes CASSPLYRGNFFF.

This clone showed up just a few times. Possible read error: a much larger clone is one base away. This chain links TRBV9 with TRBJ2-2; D may match TRBD1 or TRBD2 (5 bases each). In germline, CDR1 is SGDLS, CDR2 YYNGEE. This CDR3 is built from 17 residues. V was shortened by 0 bases and J by 6 bases, with 18 bases between the two germline ends. The CDR3 DNA is TGTGCCAGCAGCGTAGGGGGATTGGGGGACCGATCCGGGGAGCTGTTTTTT. Translation: CASSVGGLGDRSGELFF.

The chain carries TRBV5-1 and TRBJ1-1; D is perhaps TRBD1 (5 bases). The germline V gene encodes CDR1 SGHRS and CDR2 YFSETQ. The CDR3 has 13 residues. V gave up 4 bases and J gave up 5 bases, with 12 bases separating them. CDR3 nucleotides: TGCGCCAGCAGCGGCGTGTGGGGGACTGAAGCTTTCTTT. Amino acid sequence: CASSGVWGTEAFF.

Ten or more counts support this clone. This chain links TRBV12-3 or TRBV12-4 with TRBJ2-3; unclear D gene. CDR3 length equals 15 residues. The germline V and J ends were trimmed by 2 bases and 0 bases, with 9 bases remaining between them. The CDR3 DNA reads as TGTGCCAGCAGTTTAATGCCGACTAGCACAGATACGCAGTATTTT. Protein product: CASSLMPTSTDTQYF.

This chain uses TRBV12-3 or TRBV12-4 with TRBJ2-7; TRBD1 is a possible D gene (6 bases). Trimming removed 6 bases at V and 3 bases at J, with 18 bases between. The CDR3 spans 15 residues. The CDR3 here is CASRSVDRTNYEQYF. The DNA for the CDR3 is TGTGCCAGCAGATCCGTCGACAGGACAAACTACGAGCAGTACTTC.

This clone has more than one count but fewer than ten. The V gene is TRBV6-6, the J gene TRBJ2-2, with 7 bases that match TRBD1. The CDR3 length is 18 residues. Germline assignment: CDR1 MNHNY and CDR2 SVGAGI (reference sequence). Trimming took 6 bases from V and 6 from J; bases not matched to a gene: 19. The CDR3 region has the DNA TGTGCCAGCAGGTGGGACAGTGGCCTACAGAAAACTCCCGGGGAGCTGTTTTTT. It codes for CASRWDSGLQKTPGELFF.

This clone appeared a few times. V is TRBV11-2 and J is TRBJ2-7; D unresolved. The CDR3 length is 16 residues. V lost 2 bases and J 4 bases, leaving 18 bases between the germline ends. CDR1 and CDR2 (germline): SGHAT, FQNNGV. The CDR3, as DNA: TGTGCCAGCAGCTTATTCGTTAACCACGCCTGTTACGAGCAGTACTTC. Amino acids: CASSLFVNHACYEQYF.

This clone was counted many times. The chain combines TRBV7-3 with TRBJ2-3, with D unresolved. Deletions cut 5 bases from V and 0 bases from J, with 12 bases between. The CDR3 contains 15 residues. Germline CDR1 is SGHTA and CDR2 is FQGTGA. The CDR3 spells CASSPVTLSTDTQYF. DNA for the CDR3: TGTGCCAGCAGCCCAGTGACCCTGAGCACAGATACGCAGTATTTT. The whole variable domain, filled in from reference TRBV7-3 and TRBJ2-3, reads GAGVSQTPSNKVTEKGKYVELRCDPISGHTALYWYRQSLGQGPEFLIYFQGTGAADDSGLPNDRFFAVRPEGSVSTLKIQRTERGDSAVYLCASSPVTLSTDTQYFGPGTRLTVL.

Many counts were recorded for this clone. The chain employs TRBV7-2 and TRBJ2-1; a weak D match, TRBD2 (6 bases). V shed 5 bases and J shed 15 bases, with 17 bases lying between them. The CDR3 covers 12 residues. Germline-derived CDR1 and CDR2 are SGHTA and FQGNSA. The CDR3 reads CASSTPGTPSFF. Written as DNA, the CDR3 is TGTGCCAGCAGCACTCCCGGGACTCCTTCGTTCTTC.

The sample holds many counts of this clone. The V gene is TRBV11-2, the J gene TRBJ2-5, with a possible D match to TRBD2 (5 bases). This CDR3 region has 14 residues. The germline V gene has CDR1 SGHAT and CDR2 FQNNGV. V shed 2 bases and J shed 2 bases, with 9 bases lying between them. The CDR3 region has the DNA TGTGCCAGCAGCTTAAGAGGGTCTCAAGAGACCCAGTACTTC. This sequence encodes CASSLRGSQETQYF.

In its sample, this clone was seen many times. The chain has TRBV6-4 and TRBJ2-1; D tentatively reads TRBD1 or TRBD2 (7 bases each). Germline V lookup: CDR1 MRHNA, CDR2 SNTAGT. CDR3 size: 14 residues. Trimming took 5 bases from V and 5 from J, leaving 13 bases between them. The CDR3 DNA is TGTGCCAGCAGTTGGGGGGGACAGAACAATGAGCAGTTCTTC. It specifies CASSWGGQNNEQFF.

This clone was recorded a few times. The chain links TRBV28 to TRBJ1-3; weak D call: TRBD1 (6 bases). The CDR3 runs 14 residues. Per the germline V gene, CDR1 is MDHEN and CDR2 is SYDVKM. Trimming took off 6 bases at V and 4 bases at J, with 13 bases between the two ends. CDR3 loop: CASRPGVWGNTIYF. In DNA, the CDR3 is TGTGCCAGCAGACCAGGGGTATGGGGAAACACCATATATTTT.

As to this clone: A much larger clone is a single base away; this may be a read error. In this CDR3 the conserved last residue, phenylalanine or tryptophan, is missing, so a read error is likely. This chain uses TRBV28 with TRBJ1-3; D unresolved. V was shortened by 2 bases and J by 3 bases, with 2 bases between the two germline ends. The CDR3 runs to 12 residues. CDR1 is MDHEN, CDR2 SYDVKM, per germline. CDR3 in amino acids: CASSLSGNTIYS. For the CDR3, the DNA is TGTGCCAGCAGTTTAAGTGGAAACACCATATATTCT.

This clone was counted many times. The V call is TRBV15, the J call TRBJ1-5; D not resolved. The V gene lost 0 bases and the J gene lost 5 bases, with 5 bases spanning the gap. CDR1 and CDR2 (germline): LNHNV, YYDKDF (reference sequence). This CDR3 comprises 13 residues. The CDR3 bases are TGTGCCACCAGCAGAGAGCCTGATCAGCCCCAGCATTTT. It encodes CATSREPDQPQHF.

This clone was counted a few times. This may arise from a read error, as a much more abundant clone is one base away. The chain uses TRBV24-1 and TRBJ2-2, with D unclear. Germline-derived CDR1 and CDR2 are KGHDR and SFDVKD. The CDR3 extends over 12 amino acids. Trimming removed 6 bases from V and 6 bases from J, with 7 bases in between. The CDR3, as DNA: TGTGCCACCAGTCATGGGTCCGGGGAGCTGTTTTTT. Protein: CATSHGSGELFF.

This clone was counted ten times or more. The chain uses TRBV20-1 and TRBJ2-3; D is unresolved. V lost 0 bases, J lost 3 bases, and 4 bases lay in between. This CDR3 region has 12 residues. Germline CDR1 and CDR2: DFQATT and SNEGSKA (reference sequence). The CDR3 region has the DNA TGCAGTGCTAGAGACAGGACAGATACGCAGTATTTT. This codes for CSARDRTDTQYF.

This clone has ten or more counts. J is TRBJ2-5 and V is TRBV7-8; no reliable D call. Germline assignment: CDR1 SGHVS and CDR2 FQNEAQ. V lost 1 base and J 1 base, leaving 7 bases between the germline ends. This CDR3 is built from 14 residues. CDR3 sequence reads: CASSLVVSQETQYF. CDR3 bases: TGTGCCAGCAGCTTAGTAGTCAGCCAAGAGACCCAGTACTTC.

This clone was recorded once. Germline is not matched at one junction end, which may reflect a read error. The V gene is TRBV12-3 or TRBV12-4, the J gene TRBJ2-1; D may be TRBD2 (6 bases). The CDR3 is 17 residues long. CDR3 nucleotides: TGTGCCAGCAGTTTTCAACACCGGAATAGCGGTCACAATGAGAAGTTCTTC. Translating it yields CASSFQHRNSGHNEKFF.

Many counts were recorded for this clone. This sequence joins TRBV10-1 and TRBJ2-7, with D possibly matching TRBD2 (5 bases). V dropped 0 bases and J dropped 5 bases, with 8 bases sitting between them. This CDR3 region has 13 residues. Germline V gene lookup returns CDR1 WNHNN and CDR2 SYGVQD (reference sequence). Written as DNA, the CDR3 is TGCGCCAGCAGTGAGTCTAGCGTCCACGAGCAGTACTTC. Protein: CASSESSVHEQYF.

This clone came up many times. V usage is TRBV7-2 and J usage is TRBJ2-3, with 14 bases that match TRBD2. Trimming removed 5 bases from V and 5 bases from J; junction bases left unmatched: 6. The CDR3 has 16 residues. The germline V gene encodes CDR1 SGHTA and CDR2 FQGNSA. The CDR3 nucleotides are TGTGCCAGCAGCCGACTAGCGGGAGGGCGAGGAGATACGCAGTATTTT. It codes for CASSRLAGGRGDTQYF.